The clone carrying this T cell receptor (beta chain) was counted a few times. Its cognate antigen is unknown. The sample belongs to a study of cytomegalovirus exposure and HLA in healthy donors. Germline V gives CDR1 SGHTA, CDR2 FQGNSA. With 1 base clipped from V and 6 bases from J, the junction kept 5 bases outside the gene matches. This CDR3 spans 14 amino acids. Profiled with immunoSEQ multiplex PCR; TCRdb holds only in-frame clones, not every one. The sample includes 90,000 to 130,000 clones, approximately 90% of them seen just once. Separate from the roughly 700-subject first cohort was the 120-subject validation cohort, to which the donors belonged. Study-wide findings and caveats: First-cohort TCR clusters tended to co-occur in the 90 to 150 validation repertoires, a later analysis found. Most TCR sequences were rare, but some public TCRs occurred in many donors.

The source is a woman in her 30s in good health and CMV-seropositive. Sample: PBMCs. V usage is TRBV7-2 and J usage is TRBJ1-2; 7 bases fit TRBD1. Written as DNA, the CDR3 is TGTGCCAGCAGCTTAGAGACAGGGCGACATGGCTACACCTTC. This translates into CASSLETGRHGYTF.